This TCR beta chain emerged from a study of technical replicates of blood from several donors. V lost 0 bases and J lost 2; bases outside the gene matches: 5. CDR1 is SGHDT and CDR2 is YYEEEE in the germline V gene. This CDR3 spans 17 amino acids. Repertoires were generated with immunoSEQ multiplex PCR, while TCRdb's copy carries only in-frame clones and drops some. The sample includes under 90,000 clones, around 92% of them seen just once. Sequences were obtained from T cells isolated from PBMCs. The receptor was isolated from a human donor in good health. This chain connects TRBV5-6 to TRBJ2-1; 10 positions match TRBD2. The CDR3 bases are TGTGCCAGCAGCTTGGCCCCTAGCGGGAGTACCTACAATGAGCAGTTCTTC. The encoded protein is CASSLAPSGSTYNEQFF.